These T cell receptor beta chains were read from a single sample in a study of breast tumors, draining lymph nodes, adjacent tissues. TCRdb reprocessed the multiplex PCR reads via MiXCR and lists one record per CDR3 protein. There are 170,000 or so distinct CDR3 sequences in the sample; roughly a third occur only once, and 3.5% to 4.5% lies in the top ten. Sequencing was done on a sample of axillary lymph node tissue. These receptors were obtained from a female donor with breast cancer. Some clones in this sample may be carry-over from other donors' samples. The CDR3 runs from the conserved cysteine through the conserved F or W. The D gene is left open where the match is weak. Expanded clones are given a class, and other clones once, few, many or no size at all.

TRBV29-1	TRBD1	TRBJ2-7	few	TGCAGCGTTGGCCCGACAGGGGAGAACGAGCAGTACTTC	CSVGPTGENEQYF
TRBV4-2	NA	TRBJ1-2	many	TGTGCCAGCAGCCGATCGGGAGATAACTATGGCTACACCTTC	CASSRSGDNYGYTF
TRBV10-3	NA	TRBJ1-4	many	TGTGCCATCAGTGAGAGTACAGGGACTGGGGAAAAACTGTTTTTT	CAISESTGTGEKLFF
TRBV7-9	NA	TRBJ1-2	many	TGTGCCAGCAGCTTTTCGGGGGCTTTGGGCTACACCTTC	CASSFSGALGYTF
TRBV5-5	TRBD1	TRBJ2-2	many	TGTGCCAGCAGCCCCGGGGACAGCTACACCGGGGAGCTGTTTTTT	CASSPGDSYTGELFF
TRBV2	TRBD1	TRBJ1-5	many	TGTGCCAGCAGTAAACTTCCGGGACAGGGCCTCTATAGCAATCAGCCCCAGCATTTT	CASSKLPGQGLYSNQPQHF
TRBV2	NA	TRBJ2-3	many	TGTGCCAGCAGTGGTGGGGTTTATAGCACAGATACGCAGTATTTT	CASSGGVYSTDTQYF
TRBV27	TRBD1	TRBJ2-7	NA	TGTGCCAGCAGTTACCAACTCCGGGACAGGGGTCACGAGCAGTACTTC	CASSYQLRDRGHEQYF
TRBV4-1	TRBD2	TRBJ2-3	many	TGCGCCAGCAGCCAATCCGGTAGCGGGGGGCCCACAGATACGCAGTATTTT	CASSQSGSGGPTDTQYF
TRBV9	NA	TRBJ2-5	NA	TGTGCCAGCAGCGTAGGGGAAGGGGAGAAGACCCAGTCCTTC	CASSVGEGEKTQSF
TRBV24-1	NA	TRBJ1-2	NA	TGTGCCACAGGTGATAACTATGGCTACACCTTC	CATGDNYGYTF
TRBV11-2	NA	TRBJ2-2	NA	TGTGCCAGCAGCTCCGGGCTCACCACGGCCGGGGAGCGGTTTTTC	CASSSGLTTAGERFF
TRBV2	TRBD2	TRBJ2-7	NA	TGTGCCAGCAGTGTATCCGGGACTAGCGGGACAGAGGCCTACGAGCAGTACTTC	CASSVSGTSGTEAYEQYF
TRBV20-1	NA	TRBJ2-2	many	TGCAGTGCTTCGCGAGGGCACACCGGGGAGCTGTTTTTT	CSASRGHTGELFF
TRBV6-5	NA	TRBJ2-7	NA	TGTGCCAGCAGGTCAGGGAACGAGCAGTACTTC	CASRSGNEQYF
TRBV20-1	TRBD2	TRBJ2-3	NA	TGCAGTGCTAGAGATCTCGGGACTAGCGGGAGCACAGATACGCAGTATTTT	CSARDLGTSGSTDTQYF
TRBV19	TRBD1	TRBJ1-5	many	TGTGCCAGTAGTAATACCGGGACAGGGGGTAGGCAGCCCCAGCATTTT	CASSNTGTGGRQPQHF
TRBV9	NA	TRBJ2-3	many	TGTGCCAGCAGCATAGATACGCAGTATTTT	CASSIDTQYF
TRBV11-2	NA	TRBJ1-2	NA	NA	CASSFYICSAGQNYGYTF
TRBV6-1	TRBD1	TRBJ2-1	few	TGTGCCAGCAGTGAAGCATTGGACAGGGATGATGAGCAGTTCTTC	CASSEALDRDDEQFF
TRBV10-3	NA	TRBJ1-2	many	TGTGCCATCAGTGAGTCCGGGGGCGTAGGTGGCTACACCTTC	CAISESGGVGGYTF
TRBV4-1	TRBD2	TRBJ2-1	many	TGCGCCAGCAGCCAAGAAAGGGCCGTCGGGGGGAACAATGAGCAGTTCTTC	CASSQERAVGGNNEQFF
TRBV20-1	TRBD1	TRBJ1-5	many	TGCAGTGCTAGTGACAGGGGTAGCAATCAGCCCCAGCATTTT	CSASDRGSNQPQHF
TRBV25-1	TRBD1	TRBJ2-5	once	TGTGCCAGCACTCTTACAGGGGAAGAGACCCAGTACTTC	CASTLTGEETQYF
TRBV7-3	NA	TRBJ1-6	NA	TGTGCCAGCAGCTTATTAGCTCAGGATAATTCACCCCTCCACTTT	CASSLLAQDNSPLHF